The entry below describes one T cell receptor beta chain. Sequencing was performed with immunoSEQ multiplex PCR; in TCRdb, only in-frame clones are kept and a portion is missing. The repertoire holds about 180,000 clones, with around 87% as singletons. This sample is part of a study of blood T cell repertoires in COVID-19. The trim removed 4 bases at V and 0 bases at J, leaving 4 bases unmatched. This CDR3 has 14 residues. Germline CDR1 and CDR2: SGHRS and YFSETQ. Source material: peripheral blood. The chain carries TRBV5-1 and TRBJ2-7; the match to TRBD1 covers 7 bases. The origin of this receptor is a man in his forties or fifties with active or convalescent COVID-19. The CDR3 DNA is TGCGCCAGCAGCCGCGACAGGGCCTCCTACGAGCAGTACTTC. It translates to CASSRDRASYEQYF.